A selection of T cell receptor beta chains follows, all from one sample in a study of control samples from healthy donors and cancer patients. Here immunoSEQ multiplex PCR was the method, and the copy in TCRdb shows in-frame clones only, minus some. The sample yields under 60,000 clones, over 90% seen once. Sequencing input: PBMCs. Receptor source: a woman aged 45-59 years with head and neck cancer. Each CDR3 is given with its conserved first and last residue. Each record gives: J gene, clone size, D gene, V gene, CDR3 protein, CDR3 DNA. A D gene is named only where the DNA matches it firmly. Size is stated for part of the rows, as once, few or many counts, or as a class when the clone is expanded.

>TRBJ2-7|.|.|TRBV29-1
CSVGGLRSYEQYF
TGCAGCGTGGGGGGACTCCGCTCCTACGAGCAGTACTTC
>TRBJ1-2|.|TRBD1|TRBV28
CASAYRGGGSNYGYTF
TGTGCCAGCGCTTACAGGGGAGGGGGCTCTAACTATGGCTACACCTTC
>TRBJ2-7|.|TRBD1|TRBV10-3
CAISETGQGRSYEQYF
TGTGCCATCAGTGAAACCGGACAGGGTAGGTCCTACGAGCAGTACTTC
>TRBJ1-4|.|TRBD1|TRBV5-1
CASSPDRGDEKLFF
TGCGCCAGCAGCCCCGACAGGGGAGACGAAAAACTGTTTTTT
>TRBJ2-1|medium-sized|TRBD1|TRBV9
CASSVGGTGGQNEQFF
TGTGCCAGCAGCGTGGGTGGGACAGGGGGACAGAATGAGCAGTTCTTC
>TRBJ2-1|.|.|TRBV7-2
CASSLTRARQFF
TGTGCCAGCAGCTTAACCAGGGCTCGGCAGTTCTTC
>TRBJ2-2|.|TRBD2|TRBV4-1
CASSPSPGLSNTGELFF
TGCGCCAGCAGTCCTTCTCCGGGACTATCGAACACCGGGGAGCTGTTTTTT
>TRBJ2-3|.|TRBD2|TRBV3-1/TRBV3-2
CASSQRLAGGHDTQYF
TGTGCCAGCAGCCAGCGACTAGCGGGGGGGCATGATACGCAGTATTTT
>TRBJ2-2|.|TRBD1|TRBV7-2
CASSLNRGKGGELFF
TGTGCCAGCAGCTTAAACAGGGGGAAAGGCGGGGAGCTGTTTTTT
>TRBJ1-2|.|TRBD1|TRBV2
CASRATGGRRYGYTF
TGTGCCAGCAGGGCTACAGGGGGGCGAAGGTATGGCTACACCTTC
>TRBJ2-5|.|.|TRBV7-2
CASSPDVRSWPQYF
TGTGCCAGCAGCCCAGACGTCCGGTCGTGGCCCCAGTACTTC
>TRBJ2-7|.|.|TRBV7-3
CASSPGPSRYEQYF
TGTGCCAGCAGCCCGGGTCCTTCCCGTTACGAGCAGTACTTC
>TRBJ2-3|few|TRBD2|TRBV30
CAWRAGGGRDTQYF
TGTGCCTGGCGAGCGGGAGGGGGTCGGGATACGCAGTATTTT
>TRBJ2-7|.|TRBD1|TRBV5-1
CASSLALATGATVYEQYF
TGCGCCAGCAGCTTGGCTCTCGCGACAGGGGCCACCGTCTACGAGCAGTACTTC
>TRBJ2-1|.|TRBD2|TRBV7-2
CASSLAALAAYNEQFF
TGTGCCAGCAGCTTAGCCGCTCTAGCGGCCTACAATGAGCAGTTCTTC
>TRBJ1-5|.|TRBD1|TRBV2
CASSVQGGTHQPQHF
TGTGCCAGCAGTGTCCAGGGGGGAACTCATCAGCCCCAGCATTTT
>TRBJ2-1|.|TRBD2|TRBV3-1/TRBV3-2
CASSQDTTSGRSEQFF
TGTGCCAGCAGCCAAGATACGACTAGCGGGAGGAGTGAGCAGTTCTTC
>TRBJ2-1|.|.|TRBV7-2
CASSPSLAQATNEQFF
TGTGCCAGCAGCCCCTCCCTCGCACAGGCCACGAATGAGCAGTTCTTC
>TRBJ2-7|.|.|TRBV10-3
CAISESSTSGYEQYF
TGTGCCATCAGTGAGTCGAGTACCAGCGGCTACGAGCAGTACTTC
>TRBJ1-2|.|.|TRBV9
CASSSPYGYTF
TGTGCCAGCAGCTCCCCCTATGGCTACACCTTC
>TRBJ2-7|.|TRBD2|TRBV18
CASSPQAGGSYEQYF
TGTGCCAGCTCACCCCAAGCGGGAGGATCCTACGAGCAGTACTTC
>TRBJ2-3|.|.|TRBV28
CASIQGDGGSRKNTQYF
TGTGCCAGCATTCAGGGGGACGGGGGGAGTAGGAAGAATACGCAGTATTTT
>TRBJ2-3|.|TRBD2|TRBV10-3
CAIGNPGTSGGTDTQYF
TGTGCCATCGGAAACCCCGGGACTAGCGGGGGCACAGATACGCAGTATTTT
>TRBJ2-5|.|TRBD2|TRBV5-1
CASSFSSGRAGETQYF
TGCGCCAGCAGCTTCTCCAGCGGGAGGGCCGGGGAGACCCAGTACTTC
>TRBJ2-2|.|.|TRBV2
CASQNTGELFF
TGTGCCAGTCAGAACACCGGGGAGCTGTTTTTT
>TRBJ1-1|.|.|TRBV12-3/TRBV12-4
CASSGVPTEAFF
TGTGCCAGCAGTGGCGTTCCCACTGAAGCTTTCTTT
>TRBJ2-7|.|.|TRBV28
CASSLGAISSYEQYF
TGTGCCAGCAGTTTAGGGGCCATTAGCTCCTACGAGCAGTACTTC
>TRBJ1-4|.|.|TRBV9
CARSTGGANEKLFF
TGTGCCCGCAGCACGGGGGGGGCCAATGAAAAACTGTTTTTT
>TRBJ2-4|.|.|TRBV28
CASSLGGTAKNIQYF
TGTGCCAGCAGTTTAGGGGGGACAGCCAAAAACATTCAGTACTTC
>TRBJ2-1|.|.|TRBV10-2
CASSDGTGNEQFF
TGCGCCAGCAGTGATGGGACGGGGAATGAGCAGTTCTTC
>TRBJ1-1|.|TRBD1|TRBV7-9
CASSSRLGQGSHTEAFF
TGTGCCAGCAGCTCCCGCCTCGGACAGGGATCGCACACTGAAGCTTTCTTT
>TRBJ1-5|.|.|TRBV28
CASNQGSGQPQHF
TGTGCCAGCAATCAGGGGAGCGGTCAGCCCCAGCATTTT
>TRBJ1-1|.|.|TRBV20-1
CSASANTEAFF
TGCAGTGCTAGTGCGAACACTGAAGCTTTCTTT
>TRBJ1-2|.|.|TRBV19
CASSIVARDYGYTF
TGTGCCAGTAGTATAGTTGCCCGGGATTATGGCTACACCTTC
>TRBJ2-7|.|.|TRBV3-1/TRBV3-2
CASSRRGTGEGEQYF
TGTGCCAGCAGCCGAAGGGGTACGGGAGAAGGCGAGCAGTACTTC
>TRBJ2-7|once|.|TRBV30
CAWSVLGGSYEQYF
TGTGCCTGGAGTGTATTAGGGGGCTCCTACGAGCAGTACTTC
>TRBJ2-5|.|TRBD2|TRBV5-1
CASSLGTGTSGGAGGSETQYF
TGCGCCAGCAGCTTGGGAACCGGGACTAGCGGGGGGGCCGGCGGTTCAGAGACCCAGTACTTC